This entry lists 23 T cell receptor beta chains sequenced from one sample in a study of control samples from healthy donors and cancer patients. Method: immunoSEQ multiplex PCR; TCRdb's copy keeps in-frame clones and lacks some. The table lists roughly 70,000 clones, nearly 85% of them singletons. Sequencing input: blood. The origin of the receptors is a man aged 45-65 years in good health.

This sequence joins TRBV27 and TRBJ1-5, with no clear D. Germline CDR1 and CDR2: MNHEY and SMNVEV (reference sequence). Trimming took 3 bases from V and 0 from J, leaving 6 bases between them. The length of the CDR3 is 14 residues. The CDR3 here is CASSFENSNQPQHF. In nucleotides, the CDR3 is TGTGCCAGCAGTTTCGAAAATAGCAATCAGCCCCAGCATTTT.

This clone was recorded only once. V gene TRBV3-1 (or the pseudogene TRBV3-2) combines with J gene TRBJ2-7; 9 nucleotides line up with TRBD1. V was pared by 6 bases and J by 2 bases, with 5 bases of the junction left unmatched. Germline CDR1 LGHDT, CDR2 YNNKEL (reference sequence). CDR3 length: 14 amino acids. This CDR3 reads CASSHRGLTYEQYF. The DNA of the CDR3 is TGTGCCAGCAGTCACAGGGGGCTTACCTACGAGCAGTACTTC.

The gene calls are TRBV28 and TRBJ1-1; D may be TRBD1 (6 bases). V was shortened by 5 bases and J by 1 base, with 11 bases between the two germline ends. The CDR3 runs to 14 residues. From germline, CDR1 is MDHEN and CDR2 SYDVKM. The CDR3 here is CASSPRGANTEAFF. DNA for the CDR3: TGTGCCAGCAGTCCCCGGGGGGCGAACACTGAAGCTTTCTTT.

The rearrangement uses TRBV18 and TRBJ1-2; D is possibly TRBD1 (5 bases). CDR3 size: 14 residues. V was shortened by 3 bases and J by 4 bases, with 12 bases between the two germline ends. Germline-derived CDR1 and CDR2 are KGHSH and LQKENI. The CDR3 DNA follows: TGTGCCAGCTCACCCGACAGCCGCTCCTATGGCTACACCTTC. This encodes CASSPDSRSYGYTF.

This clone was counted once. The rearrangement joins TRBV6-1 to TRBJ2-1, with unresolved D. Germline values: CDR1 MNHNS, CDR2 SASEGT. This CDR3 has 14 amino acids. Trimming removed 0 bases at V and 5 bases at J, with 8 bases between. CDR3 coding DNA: TGTGCCAGCAGTGAAGCGGGGTCCAACAATGAGCAGTTCTTC. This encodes CASSEAGSNNEQFF.

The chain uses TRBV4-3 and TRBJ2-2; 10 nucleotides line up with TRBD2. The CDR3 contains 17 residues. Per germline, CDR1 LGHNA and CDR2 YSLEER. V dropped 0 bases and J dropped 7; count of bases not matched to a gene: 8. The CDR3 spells CASSQEWSGRAVGELFF. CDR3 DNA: TGCGCCAGCAGCCAAGAATGGAGCGGGAGGGCCGTCGGGGAGCTGTTTTTT.

In DNA, the CDR3 is TGTGCCAGCAGCGTTCCCGGGACAGGGGCGGGTGGTACGCAGTATTTT. It codes for CASSVPGTGAGGTQYF. The chain combines TRBV5-6 with TRBJ2-3, with 10 positions matching TRBD1. The CDR3 covers 16 residues. Germline-derived CDR1 and CDR2 are SGHDT and YYEEEE. The J segment lost 8 bases and the V segment lost 4 bases, leaving 13 bases of the junction unmatched.

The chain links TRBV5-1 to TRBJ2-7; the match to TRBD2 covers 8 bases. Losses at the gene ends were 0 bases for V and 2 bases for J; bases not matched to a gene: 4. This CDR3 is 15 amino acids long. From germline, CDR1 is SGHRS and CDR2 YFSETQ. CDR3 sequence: CASSLATGGTYEQYF. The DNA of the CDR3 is TGCGCCAGCAGCTTGGCGACGGGGGGGACCTACGAGCAGTACTTC. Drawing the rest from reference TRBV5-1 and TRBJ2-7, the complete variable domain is KAGVTQTPRYLIKTRGQQVTLSCSPISGHRSVSWYQQTPGQGLQFLFEYFSETQRNKGNFPGRFSGRQFSNSRSEMNVSTLELGDSALYLCASSLATGGTYEQYFGPGTRLTVT.

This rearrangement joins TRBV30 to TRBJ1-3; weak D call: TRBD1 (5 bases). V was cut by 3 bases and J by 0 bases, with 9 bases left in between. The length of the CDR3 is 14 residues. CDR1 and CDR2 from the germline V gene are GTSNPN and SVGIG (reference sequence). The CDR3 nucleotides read TGTGCCTGGAGGGGGCCGAACTCTGGAAACACCATATATTTT. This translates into CAWRGPNSGNTIYF.

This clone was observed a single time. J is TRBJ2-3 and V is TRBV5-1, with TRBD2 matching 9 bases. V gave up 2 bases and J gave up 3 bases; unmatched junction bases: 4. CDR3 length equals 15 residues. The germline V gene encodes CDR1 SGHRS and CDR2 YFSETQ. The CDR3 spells CASSFAGGRTDTQYF. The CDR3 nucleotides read TGCGCCAGCAGCTTTGCGGGGGGGCGGACAGATACGCAGTATTTT.

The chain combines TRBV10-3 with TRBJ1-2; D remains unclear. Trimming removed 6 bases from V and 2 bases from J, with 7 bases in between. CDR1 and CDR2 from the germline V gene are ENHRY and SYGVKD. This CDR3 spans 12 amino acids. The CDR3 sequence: CAIRPANYGYTF. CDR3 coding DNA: TGTGCCATCAGGCCAGCCAACTATGGCTACACCTTC.

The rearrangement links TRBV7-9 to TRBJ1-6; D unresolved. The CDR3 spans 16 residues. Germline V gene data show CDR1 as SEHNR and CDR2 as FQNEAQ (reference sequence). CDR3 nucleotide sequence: TGTGCTAGCTTAGTATATGAATCGGGGAAGGCTTCACCCCTCCACTTT. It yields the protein CASLVYESGKASPLHF.

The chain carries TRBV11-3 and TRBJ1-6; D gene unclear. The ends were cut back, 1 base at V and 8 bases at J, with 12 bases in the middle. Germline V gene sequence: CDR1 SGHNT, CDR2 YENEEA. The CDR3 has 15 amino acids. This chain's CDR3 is CASSLVFNSYSPLHF. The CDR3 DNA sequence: TGTGCCAGCAGCTTAGTATTTAACAGTTATTCACCCCTCCACTTT.

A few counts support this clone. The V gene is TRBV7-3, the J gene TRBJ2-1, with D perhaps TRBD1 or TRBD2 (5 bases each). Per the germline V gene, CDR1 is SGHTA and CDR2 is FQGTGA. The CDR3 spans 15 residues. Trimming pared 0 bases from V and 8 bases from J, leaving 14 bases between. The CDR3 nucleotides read TGTGCCAGCAGCTTAACTTTATGGGGGAGCGATGAGCAGTTCTTC. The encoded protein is CASSLTLWGSDEQFF.

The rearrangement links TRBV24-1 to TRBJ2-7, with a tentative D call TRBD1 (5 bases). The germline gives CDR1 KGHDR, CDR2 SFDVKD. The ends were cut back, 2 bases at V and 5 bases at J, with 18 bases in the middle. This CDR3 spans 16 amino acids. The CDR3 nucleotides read TGTGCCACCAGTGATTCTAAAAAGGATGGGGCAAACGAGCAGTACTTC. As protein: CATSDSKKDGANEQYF.

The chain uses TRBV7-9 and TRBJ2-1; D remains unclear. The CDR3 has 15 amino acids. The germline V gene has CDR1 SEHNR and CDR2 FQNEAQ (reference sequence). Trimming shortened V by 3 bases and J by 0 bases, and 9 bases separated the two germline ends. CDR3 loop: CASSFSQSSYNEQFF. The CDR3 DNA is TGTGCCAGCAGCTTTTCACAGAGCTCCTACAATGAGCAGTTCTTC.

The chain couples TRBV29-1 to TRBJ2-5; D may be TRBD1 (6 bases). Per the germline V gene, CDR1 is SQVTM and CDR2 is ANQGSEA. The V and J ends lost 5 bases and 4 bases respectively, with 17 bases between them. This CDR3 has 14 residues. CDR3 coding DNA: TGCAGCGTTAGTTACAGGGCTTCGGGAGAGACCCAGTACTTC. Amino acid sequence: CSVSYRASGETQYF.

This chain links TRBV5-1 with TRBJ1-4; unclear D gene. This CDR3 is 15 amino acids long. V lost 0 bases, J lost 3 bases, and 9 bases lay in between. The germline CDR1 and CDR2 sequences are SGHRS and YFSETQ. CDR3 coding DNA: TGCGCCAGCAGCTTGGACACTTCCCCTAATGAAAAACTGTTTTTT. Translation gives CASSLDTSPNEKLFF. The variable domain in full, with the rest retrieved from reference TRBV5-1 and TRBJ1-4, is KAGVTQTPRYLIKTRGQQVTLSCSPISGHRSVSWYQQTPGQGLQFLFEYFSETQRNKGNFPGRFSGRQFSNSRSEMNVSTLELGDSALYLCASSLDTSPNEKLFFGSGTQLSVL.

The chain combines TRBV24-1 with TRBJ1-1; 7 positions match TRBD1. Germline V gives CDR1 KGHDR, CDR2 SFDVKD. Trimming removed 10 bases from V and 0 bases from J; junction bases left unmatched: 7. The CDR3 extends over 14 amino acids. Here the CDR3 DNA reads TGTGCCACGCGGGACAGTTACGTGAACACTGAAGCTTTCTTT. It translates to CATRDSYVNTEAFF.

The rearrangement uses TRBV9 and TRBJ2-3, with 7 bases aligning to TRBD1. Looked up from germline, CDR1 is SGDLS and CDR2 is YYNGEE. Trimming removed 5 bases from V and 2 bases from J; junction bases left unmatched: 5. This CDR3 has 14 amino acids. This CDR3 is CASSSRGYTDTQYF. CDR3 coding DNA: TGTGCCAGCAGTTCCAGGGGGTACACAGATACGCAGTATTTT.

The CDR3 is CAWSVGGRPTDTQYF. The CDR3, as DNA: TGTGCCTGGAGTGTAGGAGGGAGGCCCACAGATACGCAGTATTTT. The rearrangement joins TRBV30 to TRBJ2-3; maybe TRBD2 (6 bases). V lost 0 bases and J 2 bases, leaving 12 bases between the germline ends. The length of the CDR3 is 15 residues. Germline lookup yields CDR1 GTSNPN and CDR2 SVGIG (reference sequence).

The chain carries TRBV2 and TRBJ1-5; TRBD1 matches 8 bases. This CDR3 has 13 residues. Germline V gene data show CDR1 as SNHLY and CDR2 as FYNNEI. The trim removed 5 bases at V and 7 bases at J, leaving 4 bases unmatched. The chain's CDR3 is CASSTDRVQPQHF. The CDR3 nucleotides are TGTGCCAGCAGTACGGACAGGGTACAGCCCCAGCATTTT.

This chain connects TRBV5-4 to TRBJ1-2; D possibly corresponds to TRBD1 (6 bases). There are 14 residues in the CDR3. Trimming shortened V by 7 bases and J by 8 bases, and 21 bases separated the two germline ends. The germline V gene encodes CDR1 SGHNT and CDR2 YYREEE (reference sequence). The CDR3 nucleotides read TGTGCCAGCGCGGCGCCACAGGGAATGGCCGGCTACACCTTC. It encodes CASAAPQGMAGYTF.